These 32 T cell receptor beta chains came from one sample sequenced in a study of blood T cell repertoires in COVID-19. Libraries were prepared by immunoSEQ multiplex PCR; TCRdb keeps only in-frame clonotypes and omits some of them. The sample holds more than 70,000 clones; around nine tenths are singletons and the top ten take 4.5% to 5%. Sequenced sample: peripheral blood. Receptors were obtained from a man aged 50 or older with active or convalescent COVID-19.

The chain uses TRBV6-5 and TRBJ1-5; D is uncertain. From germline, CDR1 is MNHEY and CDR2 SVGAGI. The length of the CDR3 is 13 residues. V lost 4 bases to trimming and J lost 3 bases, with 7 bases between them. The CDR3 region is CASSWQINQPQHF. In nucleotides, the CDR3 is TGTGCCAGCAGTTGGCAAATCAATCAGCCCCAGCATTTT.

This chain's CDR3 is CASSSQGATYGYTF. CDR3 bases: TGTGCCAGCAGCTCCCAGGGGGCGACCTATGGCTACACCTTC. The rearrangement links TRBV7-2 to TRBJ1-2; 8 bases agree with TRBD1. CDR1 is SGHTA, CDR2 FQGNSA, per germline. CDR3 length: 14 residues. Trimming took 4 bases from V and 4 from J; bases not matched to a gene: 5.

This chain joins TRBV7-9 and TRBJ2-3; 16 bases are a match to TRBD2. The CDR3 contains 18 residues. CDR1 and CDR2 (germline): SEHNR, FQNEAQ (reference sequence). Trimming removed 2 bases from V and 1 base from J; junction bases left unmatched: 3. CDR3 residues: CASSLLGTSGGGTDTQYF. CDR3 nucleotides: TGTGCCAGCAGCTTACTAGGGACTAGCGGGGGGGGCACAGATACGCAGTATTTT.

This clone was seen only a few times. V and J are TRBV28 and TRBJ1-2, with 10 bases aligning to TRBD1. Germline CDR1 and CDR2: MDHEN and SYDVKM. V shed 6 bases, J shed 1 base, and the junction held 14 bases outside the gene matches. CDR3 length: 18 amino acids. The CDR3 DNA is TGTGCCAGCAGACAAACTTTGGGGACAGGGGCCCTTAACTATGGCTACACCTTC. This sequence encodes CASRQTLGTGALNYGYTF.

The V gene is TRBV3-1 (or the pseudogene TRBV3-2), the J gene TRBJ2-6; D ambiguous. CDR1 and CDR2 (germline): LGHDT, YNNKEL (reference sequence). The CDR3 is 18 residues long. V lost 0 bases and J lost 1, with 13 bases in between. CDR3 bases: TGTGCCAGCAGCCAAGAGGCAGGCCGATTTTCTGGGGCCAACGTCCTGACTTTC. This sequence encodes CASSQEAGRFSGANVLTF.

V gene TRBV6-5 combines with J gene TRBJ2-1; 8 nucleotides match TRBD2. The trim removed 6 bases at V and 2 bases at J, leaving 3 bases unmatched. Germline values: CDR1 MNHEY, CDR2 SVGAGI. The CDR3 sequence is 14 residues long. CDR3 DNA sequence: TGTGCCAGCAGCCTTAGCGGGACCTACAATGAGCAGTTCTTC. Its protein is CASSLSGTYNEQFF.

The V and J genes are TRBV5-5 and TRBJ1-5; possible D gene TRBD1, 6 bases. The V end was cut by 4 bases, the J end by 2 bases, with 13 bases between. Germline CDR1 is SGHKS and CDR2 is YYEKEE (reference sequence). The length of the CDR3 is 15 residues. The CDR3 protein is CASSEGDLGNQPQHF. As DNA, the CDR3 is TGTGCCAGCAGCGAGGGGGACCTCGGCAATCAGCCCCAGCATTTT.

The chain links TRBV7-9 to TRBJ1-2, with 10 positions matching TRBD1. Trimming cost V 5 bases and J 6 bases; bases outside gene matches: 6. Per the germline V gene, CDR1 is SEHNR and CDR2 is FQNEAQ (reference sequence). The CDR3 contains 14 residues. This chain's CDR3 is CASSAIGTGDGYTF. For the CDR3, the DNA is TGTGCCAGCAGCGCGATAGGGACAGGGGATGGCTACACCTTC.

The gene calls are TRBV10-3 and TRBJ2-4, with 13 nucleotides matching TRBD2. Trimming removed 6 bases from V and 5 bases from J; junction bases left unmatched: 4. Germline CDR1 is ENHRY and CDR2 is SYGVKD. This CDR3 contains 15 residues. CDR3 in DNA: TGTGCCATCAGCGGGACTAGCGGGGAGGAAAACATTCAGTACTTC. Its translation is CAISGTSGEENIQYF.

This clone was found many times. V gene TRBV4-2 combines with J gene TRBJ2-1; perhaps TRBD2 as D (7 bases). This CDR3 spans 17 amino acids. V was pared by 4 bases and J by 0 bases, with 16 bases between. Germline V gene lookup returns CDR1 LGHNA and CDR2 YNFKEQ. In nucleotides, the CDR3 is TGTGCCAGCAGCCTTGGGGGCGGGGGACTCTCCTACAATGAGCAGTTCTTC. It yields the protein CASSLGGGGLSYNEQFF.

The rearrangement uses TRBV19 and TRBJ1-5; weak D call: TRBD1 (6 bases). This CDR3 has 15 residues. The V end lost 5 bases, the J end lost 2 bases, and 13 bases lay between the germline ends. In germline, CDR1 is LNHDA, CDR2 SQIVND (reference sequence). Written as DNA, the CDR3 is TGTGCCAGTAGTCCTCCGGGGGGCGGCAATCAGCCCCAGCATTTT. Amino acid sequence: CASSPPGGGNQPQHF.

The J gene is TRBJ2-1, the V gene TRBV18, with TRBD2 matching over 11 bases. Germline V gene lookup returns CDR1 KGHSH and CDR2 LQKENI. V was pared by 3 bases and J by 8 bases, with 9 bases of the junction left unmatched. CDR3 length: 16 amino acids. This chain's CDR3 is CASSPPLAGDGDEQFF. As DNA, the CDR3 is TGTGCCAGCTCACCTCCACTAGCGGGGGATGGGGATGAGCAGTTCTTC.

This rearrangement joins TRBV9 to TRBJ1-2, with D possibly matching TRBD1 (5 bases). Germline CDR1 reads SGDLS; CDR2 reads YYNGEE. Trimming removed 2 bases at V and 2 bases at J, with 13 bases between. CDR3 size: 15 residues. CDR3 loop: CASSVSGSANYGYTF. The CDR3 nucleotides read TGTGCCAGCAGCGTTTCAGGGTCGGCCAACTATGGCTACACCTTC.

The chain carries TRBV10-3 and TRBJ2-3; TRBD2 matches at 8 bases. Germline V gene data show CDR1 as ENHRY and CDR2 as SYGVKD. Losses at the gene ends were 4 bases for V and 0 bases for J; bases not matched to a gene: 9. CDR3 size: 17 residues. CDR3 amino acids: CAISGGQLADSTDTQYF. The CDR3 DNA is TGTGCCATCAGTGGGGGACAACTAGCGGATAGCACAGATACGCAGTATTTT.

This chain joins TRBV4-1 and TRBJ1-4; possible D gene TRBD1, 6 bases. Trimming took 4 bases from V and 7 from J, leaving 16 bases between them. This CDR3 is built from 15 residues. The germline CDR1 and CDR2 sequences are MGHRA and YSYEKL. This chain's CDR3 is CASSRSGQSGEKLFF. The DNA for the CDR3 is TGCGCCAGCAGCCGATCAGGACAGTCAGGTGAAAAACTGTTTTTT.

The gene calls are TRBV11-2 and TRBJ1-1; no firm D call. CDR1 is SGHAT and CDR2 is FQNNGV in the germline V gene. The germline V and J ends were trimmed by 4 bases and 7 bases, with 4 bases remaining between them. The CDR3 totals 10 residues. CDR3 residues: CASSSVEAFF. DNA for the CDR3: TGTGCCAGCAGCTCAGTTGAAGCTTTCTTT. Together with reference TRBV11-2 and TRBJ1-1, the CDR3 gives the full variable domain: EAGVAQSPRYKIIEKRQSVAFWCNPISGHATLYWYQQILGQGPKLLIQFQNNGVVDDSQLPKDRFSAERLKGVDSTLKIQPAKLEDSAVYLCASSSVEAFFGQGTRLTVV.

This chain connects TRBV2 to TRBJ1-1, with 8 bases aligning to TRBD1. CDR3 length equals 13 residues. V lost 10 bases to trimming and J lost 2 bases; unmatched junction nucleotides: 6. CDR1 SNHLY and CDR2 FYNNEI come from the germline V gene. The CDR3 here is CANLGQGNTEAFF. The CDR3 DNA reads as TGTGCCAACCTCGGACAGGGCAACACTGAAGCTTTCTTT.

This clone occurred once. The gene calls are TRBV30 and TRBJ2-1; the match to TRBD1 covers 8 bases. The CDR3 spans 13 residues. Germline trimming cut 4 bases from V and 6 bases from J; bases unmatched to any gene: 5. Germline CDR1 is GTSNPN and CDR2 is SVGIG (reference sequence). CDR3 region: CAWTQGASNEQFF. CDR3 nucleotide sequence: TGTGCCTGGACCCAGGGGGCAAGCAATGAGCAGTTCTTC. The full variable domain, completed using reference TRBV30 and TRBJ2-1, is SQTIHQWPATLVQPVGSPLSLECTVEGTSNPNLYWYRQAAGRGLQLLFYSVGIGQISSEVPQNLSASRPQDRQFILSSKKLLLSDSGFYLCAWTQGASNEQFFGPGTRLTVL.

The gene calls are TRBV27 and TRBJ2-2, with D unclear. This CDR3 contains 17 residues. V was pared by 0 bases and J by 0 bases, with 11 bases between. Germline assignment: CDR1 MNHEY and CDR2 SMNVEV (reference sequence). The CDR3 reads CASSLSLDIANTGELFF. In DNA form, the CDR3 reads TGTGCCAGCAGTTTATCGCTCGACATAGCGAACACCGGGGAGCTGTTTTTT.

The J gene is TRBJ1-1, the V gene TRBV7-8; 9 bases line up with TRBD1. Germline loops: CDR1 SGHVS, CDR2 FQNEAQ. Germline trimming cut 2 bases from V and 4 bases from J; bases unmatched to any gene: 5. The CDR3 is made up of 15 amino acids. CDR3 nucleotides: TGTGCCAGCAGCTTAAGTGGGACAGGGCTCACTGAAGCTTTCTTT. Amino acids: CASSLSGTGLTEAFF.

V usage is TRBV2 and J usage is TRBJ1-6; 7 nucleotides match TRBD1. The CDR3 has 15 residues. Germline trimming cut 5 bases from V and 7 bases from J; bases unmatched to any gene: 8. Germline values: CDR1 SNHLY, CDR2 FYNNEI. CDR3 loop: CASSNFMGQNSPLHF. CDR3 sequence (DNA): TGTGCCAGCAGTAACTTCATGGGACAGAATTCACCCCTCCACTTT.

This clone showed up just once. The rearrangement joins TRBV19 to TRBJ2-5, with D perhaps TRBD2 (6 bases). The V end lost 5 bases, the J end lost 3 bases, and 10 bases lay between the germline ends. Germline values: CDR1 LNHDA, CDR2 SQIVND (reference sequence). CDR3 length: 13 amino acids. The CDR3 is CASSAIAEETQYF. Here the CDR3 DNA reads TGTGCCAGTAGTGCAATAGCGGAAGAGACCCAGTACTTC.

This chain links TRBV6-5 with TRBJ1-6; D is unclear. The CDR3 is 13 amino acids. The V end lost 2 bases, the J end lost 4 bases, and 3 bases lay between the germline ends. Germline V CDR1 and CDR2: MNHEY, SVGAGI. CDR3 in amino acids: CASSYTYNSPLHF. In nucleotides, the CDR3 is TGTGCCAGCAGTTACACTTATAATTCACCCCTCCACTTT.

The chain couples TRBV28 to TRBJ1-5; D is ambiguous. The germline gives CDR1 MDHEN, CDR2 SYDVKM. V was clipped by 7 bases and J by 3 bases, with 10 bases between them. CDR3 length equals 13 residues. CDR3 in DNA: TGTGCCAGCATCCGAGGGTTCAATCAGCCCCAGCATTTT. Protein product: CASIRGFNQPQHF. The variable domain in full, with the rest retrieved from reference TRBV28 and TRBJ1-5, is DVKVTQSSRYLVKRTGEKVFLECVQDMDHENMFWYRQDPGLGLRLIYFSYDVKMKEKGDIPEGYSVSREKKERFSLILESASTNQTSMYLCASIRGFNQPQHFGDGTRLSIL.

The rearrangement uses TRBV5-6 and TRBJ1-4, with TRBD1 as a possible D gene (6 bases). The CDR3 sequence is 15 residues long. The germline V gene encodes CDR1 SGHDT and CDR2 YYEEEE. The V and J ends lost 4 bases and 8 bases respectively, with 18 bases between them. The CDR3 DNA reads as TGTGCCAGCAGCCCAGCGGGGGGGGCGGACGAAAAACTGTTTTTT. Translating it yields CASSPAGGADEKLFF.

The rearrangement joins TRBV6-5 to TRBJ2-7; 9 positions match TRBD2. CDR1 and CDR2 from the germline V gene are MNHEY and SVGAGI. The CDR3 sequence is 16 residues long. The trim removed 0 bases at V and 3 bases at J, leaving 6 bases unmatched. CDR3 DNA: TGTGCCAGCAGTTACTCACCTAGCGGGGAACTCTACGAGCAGTACGTC. Protein product: CASSYSPSGELYEQYV.

This sequence joins TRBV28 and TRBJ1-5; TRBD1 aligns across 8 bases. Germline values: CDR1 MDHEN, CDR2 SYDVKM. This CDR3 has 15 residues. After removal of 8 bases from V and 1 base from J, the junction contained 7 bases not matched to a gene. The CDR3 loop reads CASGGQGLSNQPQHF. The CDR3 DNA is TGTGCCAGCGGAGGACAGGGATTGAGCAATCAGCCCCAGCATTTT.

The CDR3 nucleotides are TGTGCCAGCAGCAAACAGGGTGGGGATACGCAGTATTTT. Its protein is CASSKQGGDTQYF. V and J are TRBV5-5 and TRBJ2-3, with D perhaps matching TRBD1 (6 bases). The CDR3 totals 13 residues. The V end lost 4 bases, the J end lost 6 bases, and 12 bases lay between the germline ends. The V gene's germline CDR1 is SGHKS and CDR2 YYEKEE (reference sequence).

The V call is TRBV5-8, the J call TRBJ1-5, with D uncertain. From germline, CDR1 is SGHTS and CDR2 YDEGEE. The CDR3 has 15 amino acids. V was clipped by 4 bases and J by 0 bases, with 11 bases between them. The CDR3 reads CASSRHSASNQPQHF. DNA for the CDR3: TGTGCCAGCAGCAGACATTCGGCTAGCAATCAGCCCCAGCATTTT.

Here the CDR3 DNA reads TGTGCCAGCAGGATAGGCCGGACTCCGGGAAACACCATATATTTT. Its protein is CASRIGRTPGNTIYF. The chain recombines TRBV21-1 with TRBJ1-3. TRBV21-1 is recorded as a pseudogene. CDR3 length equals 15 residues.

This chain links TRBV30 with TRBJ2-5; D is possibly TRBD2 (5 bases). Germline V gives CDR1 GTSNPN, CDR2 SVGIG (reference sequence). Trimming removed 4 bases at V and 5 bases at J, with 17 bases between. The CDR3 extends over 14 amino acids. The CDR3 reads CAWTPGWSSETQYF. CDR3 coding DNA: TGTGCCTGGACCCCCGGTTGGTCTAGCGAGACCCAGTACTTC. The full variable domain, with the rest looked up from reference TRBV30 and TRBJ2-5, is SQTIHQWPATLVQPVGSPLSLECTVEGTSNPNLYWYRQAAGRGLQLLFYSVGIGQISSEVPQNLSASRPQDRQFILSSKKLLLSDSGFYLCAWTPGWSSETQYFGPGTRLLVL.

The chain has TRBV10-1 and TRBJ2-5, with TRBD2 matching over 10 bases. Germline lookup yields CDR1 WNHNN and CDR2 SYGVQD (reference sequence). The CDR3 spans 14 residues. V gave up 2 bases and J gave up 5 bases; unmatched junction bases: 2. This CDR3 is CASSETSGAETQYF. The CDR3 DNA follows: TGCGCCAGCAGTGAGACTAGCGGGGCGGAGACCCAGTACTTC.